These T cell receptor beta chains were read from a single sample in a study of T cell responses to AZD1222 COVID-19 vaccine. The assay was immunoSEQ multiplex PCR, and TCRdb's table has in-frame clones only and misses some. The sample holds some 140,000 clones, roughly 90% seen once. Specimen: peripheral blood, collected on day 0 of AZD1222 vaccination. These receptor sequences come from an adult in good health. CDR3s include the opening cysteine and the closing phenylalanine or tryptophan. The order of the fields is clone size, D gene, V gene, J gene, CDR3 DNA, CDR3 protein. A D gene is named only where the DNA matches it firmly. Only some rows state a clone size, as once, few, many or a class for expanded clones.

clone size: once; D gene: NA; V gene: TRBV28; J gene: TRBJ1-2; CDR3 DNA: TGTGCCGGAAGTCAAGGGGGGAGATATGGCTACACCTTC; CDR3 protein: CAGSQGGRYGYTF
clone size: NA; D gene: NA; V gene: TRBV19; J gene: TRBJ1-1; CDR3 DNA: TGTGCCAGTAGTCCCGTTAACACTGAAGCTTTCTTT; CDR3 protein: CASSPVNTEAFF
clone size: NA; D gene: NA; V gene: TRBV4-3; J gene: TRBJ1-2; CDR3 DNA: TGCGCCAGCAGCCAAGTGCCCGGCGGCTACACCTTC; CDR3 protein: CASSQVPGGYTF
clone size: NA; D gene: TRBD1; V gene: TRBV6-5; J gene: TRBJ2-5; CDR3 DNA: TGTGCCAGCAGTAGACAAGACAGGGAAGAGACCCAGTACTTC; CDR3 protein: CASSRQDREETQYF
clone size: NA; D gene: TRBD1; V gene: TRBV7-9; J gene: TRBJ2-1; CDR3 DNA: TGTGCCAGCAGCCCGGTGGGGACAGCTTACAATGAGCAGTTCTTC; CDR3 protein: CASSPVGTAYNEQFF
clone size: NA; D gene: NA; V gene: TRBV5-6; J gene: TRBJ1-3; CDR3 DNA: TGTGCCAGCAGCTTGATTCAAACAGGGCTCTCTGGAAACACCATATATTTT; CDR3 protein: CASSLIQTGLSGNTIYF
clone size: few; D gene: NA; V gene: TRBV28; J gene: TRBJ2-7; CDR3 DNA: TGTGCCAGCAGTAAGGGGGGGAGCTCCTACGAGCAGTACTTC; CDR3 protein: CASSKGGSSYEQYF
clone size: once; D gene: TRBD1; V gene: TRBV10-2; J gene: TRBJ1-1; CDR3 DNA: TGCGCCAGCAAGATAGGGACAGGGCAAAACACTGAAGCTTTCTTT; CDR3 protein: CASKIGTGQNTEAFF
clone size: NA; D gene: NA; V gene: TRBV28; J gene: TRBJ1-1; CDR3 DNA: TGTGCCAGCAGTTTCAGCGATAACACTGAAGCTTTCTTT; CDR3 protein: CASSFSDNTEAFF
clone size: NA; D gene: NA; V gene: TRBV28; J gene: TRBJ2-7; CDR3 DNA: TGTGCCAGCAGCCGTCATCAGGGCAGCTACGAGCAGTACTTC; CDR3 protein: CASSRHQGSYEQYF
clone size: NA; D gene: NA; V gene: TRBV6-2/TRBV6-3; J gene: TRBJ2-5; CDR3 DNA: TGTGCCAGCAGTTACTCGAGTAGGGGCCGCGGAGAGACCCAGTACTTC; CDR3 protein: CASSYSSRGRGETQYF
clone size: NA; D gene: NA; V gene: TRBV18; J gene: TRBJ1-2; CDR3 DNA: TGTGCCAGCTCACCAACCCGGGGTCAGAGCGGCTACACCTTC; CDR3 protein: CASSPTRGQSGYTF
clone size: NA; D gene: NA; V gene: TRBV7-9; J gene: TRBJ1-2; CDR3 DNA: TGTGCCAGCAGCCCAGACAGGAGGGTTAACTATGGCTACACCTTC; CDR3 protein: CASSPDRRVNYGYTF
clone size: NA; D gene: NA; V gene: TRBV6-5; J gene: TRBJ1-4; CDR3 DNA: TGTGCCAGCAGCTCTAGACCGGGACATGAAAAACTGTTTTTT; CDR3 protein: CASSSRPGHEKLFF
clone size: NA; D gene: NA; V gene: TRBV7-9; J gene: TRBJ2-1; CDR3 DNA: TGTGCCAGCAGCTTAGCTCAAGCGGGCCCGGGTGAGCAGTTCTTC; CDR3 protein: CASSLAQAGPGEQFF
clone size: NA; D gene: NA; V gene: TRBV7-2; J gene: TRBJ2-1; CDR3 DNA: TGTGCCAGCAGCTTGACTTTCTACAATGAGCAGTTCTTC; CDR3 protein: CASSLTFYNEQFF
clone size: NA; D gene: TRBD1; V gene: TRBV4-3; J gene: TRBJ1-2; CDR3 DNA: TGCGCCAGCAGCCAAGTCGAAAGGACAGGGGGGAACTATGGCTACACCTTC; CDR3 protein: CASSQVERTGGNYGYTF
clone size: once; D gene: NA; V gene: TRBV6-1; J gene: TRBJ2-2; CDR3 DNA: TGTGCCAGCAGTGAAGACACCGGGGAGCTGTTTTTT; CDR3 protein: CASSEDTGELFF
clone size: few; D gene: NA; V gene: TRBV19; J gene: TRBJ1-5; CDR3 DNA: TGTGCCAGTAGTATGGGAGGCAGCTTAAATCAGCCCCAGCATTTT; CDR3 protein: CASSMGGSLNQPQHF